The present TCR beta chain was sequenced within a study of blood T cell repertoires in COVID-19 (dated by TCRdb to 2019 to 2021). Study-wide context: Collaborator samples came from the United States, Italy and Spain and covered acute and convalescent phases of COVID-19. The material from the prospective study consisted of cDNA or gDNA derived from T cells, B-cell-depleted T cells, or PBMCs. Subjects who had been exposed to COVID-19, were actively infected with it, or had recovered from it provided the deeply sampled blood TCRbeta repertoires that made up the dataset. A freely available public database, intended as a resource for researchers studying the immune response to SARS-CoV-2, is where the repertoires were released. Samples came from the ongoing ImmuneRACE study (first 160 participants) plus 1,254 subjects from 6 global collaborators. The sample metadata nearly always contained a de-identified subject ID, COVID-19 status, age in years and sex. Where available, HLA class I and class II types were obtained from metadata supplied by the sample provider rather than from assay-based typing.

A word on this clone: Its antigen is not yet known. There are no base qualities to consult, and no much larger clone falls within one base.

For CDR1 and CDR2, the germline V gene lists SGHTA and FQGTGA. V is clipped by 5 bases and J by 0 bases, and the sequence between their germline boundaries is 17 bases long. Including the terminal cysteine and phenylalanine, the CDR3 comprises 17 residues. This entry keeps only the CDR3 DNA: 51 bases, framed from base 1. One collaborating source in Seattle enrolled patients during active infection and followed them longitudinally through the course of disease. Collaborating institutions collected whole blood in K2EDTA tubes following their own protocols. Collaborator samples were shipped for TCRbeta analysis as frozen whole blood, isolated PBMCs, or DNA extracted from either sample type. The immunoSEQ Assay, a bias-controlled multiplex PCR, was used to amplify TCRbeta CDR3 regions from genomic DNA. Processing in the source paper ran as follows. The number of nucleated cells in each sample was estimated from the amplification of reference gene primers within the assay. To quantify the absolute abundance of each unique TCRbeta CDR3 rearrangement, sequence reads were collapsed and filtered. For each sample, productive Simpson clonality was calculated by taking the square root of Simpson's diversity index across productive rearrangements. Not all clones reach the TCRdb copy of this immuneACCESS table, which keeps in-frame sequences only. Checked studies attribute under half of the gap to unresolved V genes and leave the rest unexplained. The DNA was the basis for D and trimming; V, J and clone size are from that table. The sample table records 240,000 or so clones; approximately 80% of these occur just once. The ten largest clonotypes hold 7.5% of the sample.

Study-wide findings and limitations: Clinical and demographic metadata were provided uncurated, with the amount varying by source and participant.

This sequence was found in a woman of 80 years or more with COVID-19, enrolled during active disease. The sequence is built from TRBV7-3 and TRBJ2-1; matching of 5 bases hints at TRBD2 as the D gene. What was sequenced was peripheral blood. The nucleotide sequence is given as TGTGCCAGCAGCCCTACCGGACTTTTCAGCTCCTACAATGAGCAGTTCTTC. Its translation reads: CASSPTGLFSSYNEQFF.